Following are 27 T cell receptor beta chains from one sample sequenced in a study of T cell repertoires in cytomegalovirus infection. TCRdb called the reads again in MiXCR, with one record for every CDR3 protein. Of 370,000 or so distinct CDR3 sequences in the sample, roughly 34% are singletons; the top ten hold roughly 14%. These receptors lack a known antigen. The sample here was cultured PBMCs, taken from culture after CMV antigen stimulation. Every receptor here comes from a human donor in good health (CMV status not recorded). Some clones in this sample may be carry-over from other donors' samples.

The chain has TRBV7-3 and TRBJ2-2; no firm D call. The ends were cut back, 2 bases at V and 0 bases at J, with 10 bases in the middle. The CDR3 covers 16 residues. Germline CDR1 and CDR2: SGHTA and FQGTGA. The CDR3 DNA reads TGTGCCAGCAGCTTATCGGCGGAAACGAACACCGGGGAGCTGTTTTTT. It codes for CASSLSAETNTGELFF.

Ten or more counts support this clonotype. The CDR3: CASSFIGAGNQPQHF. The DNA for the CDR3 is TGTGCCAGTAGTTTTATAGGGGCCGGCAATCAGCCCCAGCATTTT. The V and J genes are TRBV19 and TRBJ1-5; D may be TRBD1 (5 bases). The CDR3 spans 15 residues. Germline CDR1 and CDR2: LNHDA and SQIVND (reference sequence). The V gene lost 5 bases and the J gene lost 2 bases, with 13 bases spanning the gap.

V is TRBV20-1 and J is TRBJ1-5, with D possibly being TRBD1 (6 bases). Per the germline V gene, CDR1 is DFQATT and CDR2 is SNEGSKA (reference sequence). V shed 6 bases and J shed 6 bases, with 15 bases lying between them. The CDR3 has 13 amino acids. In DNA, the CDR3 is TGCAGTGCGGAGGGGGGGGGAACTCAGCCCCAGCATTTT. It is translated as CSAEGGGTQPQHF.

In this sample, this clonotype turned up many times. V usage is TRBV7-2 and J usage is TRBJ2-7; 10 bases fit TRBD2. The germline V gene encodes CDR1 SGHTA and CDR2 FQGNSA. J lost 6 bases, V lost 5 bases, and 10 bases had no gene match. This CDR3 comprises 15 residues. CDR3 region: CASSKRLAGEGEQYF. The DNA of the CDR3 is TGTGCCAGCAGCAAACGTCTAGCGGGAGAGGGCGAGCAGTACTTC.

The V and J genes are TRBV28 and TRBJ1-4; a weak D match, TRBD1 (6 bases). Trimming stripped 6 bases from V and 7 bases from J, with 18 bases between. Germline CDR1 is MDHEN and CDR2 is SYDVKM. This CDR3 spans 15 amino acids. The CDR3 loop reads CASSRNRERTEKLFF. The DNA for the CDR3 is TGTGCCAGCAGCAGGAACAGGGAAAGGACTGAAAAACTGTTTTTT.

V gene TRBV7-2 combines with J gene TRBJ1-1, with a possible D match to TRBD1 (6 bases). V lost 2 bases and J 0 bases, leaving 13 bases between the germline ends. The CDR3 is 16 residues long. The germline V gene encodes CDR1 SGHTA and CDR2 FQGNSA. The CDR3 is CASSLYADRMNTEAFF. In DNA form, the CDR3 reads TGTGCCAGCAGCTTATATGCGGACAGAATGAACACTGAAGCTTTCTTT.

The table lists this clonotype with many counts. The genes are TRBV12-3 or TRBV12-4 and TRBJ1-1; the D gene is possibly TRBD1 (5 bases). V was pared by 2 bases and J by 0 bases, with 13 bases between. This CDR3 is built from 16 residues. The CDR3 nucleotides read TGTGCCAGCAGTTTAATGGTCCGGGGGTTGAACACTGAAGCTTTCTTT. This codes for CASSLMVRGLNTEAFF.

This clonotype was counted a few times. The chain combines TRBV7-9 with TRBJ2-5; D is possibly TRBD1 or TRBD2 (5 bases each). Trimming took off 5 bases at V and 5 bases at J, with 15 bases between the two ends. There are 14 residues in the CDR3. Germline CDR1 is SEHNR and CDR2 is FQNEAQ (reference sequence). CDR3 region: CASSPQEGWETQYF. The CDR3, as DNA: TGTGCCAGCAGCCCGCAAGAGGGGTGGGAGACCCAGTACTTC.

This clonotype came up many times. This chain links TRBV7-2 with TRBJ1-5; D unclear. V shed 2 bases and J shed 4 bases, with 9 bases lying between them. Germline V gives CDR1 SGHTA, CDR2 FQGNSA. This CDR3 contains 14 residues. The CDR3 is CASSLLGKNQPQHF. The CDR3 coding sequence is TGTGCCAGCAGCTTATTAGGGAAAAATCAGCCCCAGCATTTT.

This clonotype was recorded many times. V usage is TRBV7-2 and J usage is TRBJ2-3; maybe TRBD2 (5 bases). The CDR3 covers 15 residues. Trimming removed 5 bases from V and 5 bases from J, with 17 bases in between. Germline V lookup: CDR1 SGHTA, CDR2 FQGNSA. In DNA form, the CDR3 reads TGTGCCAGCAGCAGACTATCTATGGAAGAAGATACGCAGTATTTT. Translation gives CASSRLSMEEDTQYF. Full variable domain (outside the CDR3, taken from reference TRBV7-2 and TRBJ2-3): GAGVSQSPSNKVTEKGKDVELRCDPISGHTALYWYRQSLGQGLEFLIYFQGNSAPDKSGLPSDRFSAERTGGSVSTLTIQRTQQEDSAVYLCASSRLSMEEDTQYFGPGTRLTVL.

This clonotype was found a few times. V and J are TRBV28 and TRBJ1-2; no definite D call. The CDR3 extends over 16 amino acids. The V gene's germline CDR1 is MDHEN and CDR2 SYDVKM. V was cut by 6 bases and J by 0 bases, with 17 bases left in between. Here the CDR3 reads CASSRLQELANYGYTF. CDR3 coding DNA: TGTGCCAGCAGCCGACTCCAGGAGTTAGCTAACTATGGCTACACCTTC.

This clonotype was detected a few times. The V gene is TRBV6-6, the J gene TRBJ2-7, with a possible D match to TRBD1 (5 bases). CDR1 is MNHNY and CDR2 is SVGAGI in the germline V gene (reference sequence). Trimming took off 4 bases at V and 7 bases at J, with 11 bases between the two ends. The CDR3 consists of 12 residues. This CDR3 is CASSLGVLEQYF. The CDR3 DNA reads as TGTGCCAGCAGTTTAGGGGTTTTAGAGCAGTACTTC.

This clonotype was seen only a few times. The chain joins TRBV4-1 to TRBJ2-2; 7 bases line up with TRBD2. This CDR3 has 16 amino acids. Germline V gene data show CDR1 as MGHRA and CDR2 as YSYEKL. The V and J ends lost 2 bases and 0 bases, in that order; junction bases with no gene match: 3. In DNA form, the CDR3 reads TGCGCCAGCAGCCAACTCGGACTAGCGAACACCGGGGAGCTGTTTTTT. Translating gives CASSQLGLANTGELFF.

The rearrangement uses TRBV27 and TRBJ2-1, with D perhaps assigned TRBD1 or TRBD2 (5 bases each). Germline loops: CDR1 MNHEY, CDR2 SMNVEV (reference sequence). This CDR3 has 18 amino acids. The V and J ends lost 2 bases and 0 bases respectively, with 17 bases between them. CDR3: CASSLRGSGPRSYNEQFF. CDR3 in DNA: TGTGCCAGCAGTTTAAGGGGCTCGGGGCCTCGCTCCTACAATGAGCAGTTCTTC.

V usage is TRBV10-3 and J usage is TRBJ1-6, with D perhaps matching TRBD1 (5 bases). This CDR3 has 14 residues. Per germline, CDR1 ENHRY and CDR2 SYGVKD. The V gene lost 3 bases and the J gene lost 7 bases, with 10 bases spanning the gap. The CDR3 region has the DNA TGTGCCATCAGTGATGGGGGGGGAAATTCACCCCTCCACTTT. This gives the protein CAISDGGGNSPLHF.

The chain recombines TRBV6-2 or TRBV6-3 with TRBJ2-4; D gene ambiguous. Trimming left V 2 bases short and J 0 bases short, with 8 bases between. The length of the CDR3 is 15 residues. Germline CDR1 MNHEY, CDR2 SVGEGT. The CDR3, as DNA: TGTGCCAGCAGTTACAATGAGGTAGCCAAAAACATTCAGTACTTC. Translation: CASSYNEVAKNIQYF.

The CDR3, as DNA: TGCAGTGCTAGAACAAGTAATGAGCAGTTCTTC. Translation gives CSARTSNEQFF. The rearrangement joins TRBV20-1 to TRBJ2-1; D remains unclear. Deletions cut 2 bases from V and 7 bases from J, with 6 bases between. Per the germline V gene, CDR1 is DFQATT and CDR2 is SNEGSKA (reference sequence). The CDR3 spans 11 residues.

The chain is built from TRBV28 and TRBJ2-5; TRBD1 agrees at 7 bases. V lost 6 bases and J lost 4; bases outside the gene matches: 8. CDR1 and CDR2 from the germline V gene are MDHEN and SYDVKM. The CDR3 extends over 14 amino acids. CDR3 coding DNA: TGTGCCAGCAGATCCCACAGGGGTGGAGAGACCCAGTACTTC. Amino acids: CASRSHRGGETQYF.

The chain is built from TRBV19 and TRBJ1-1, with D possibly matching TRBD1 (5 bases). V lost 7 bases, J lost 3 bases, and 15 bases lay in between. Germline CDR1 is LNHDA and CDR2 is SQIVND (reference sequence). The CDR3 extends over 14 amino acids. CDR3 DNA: TGTGCCAGTACTTTTAACAGGCTTGACACTGAAGCTTTCTTT. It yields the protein CASTFNRLDTEAFF.

CDR3 region: CASSISGTGTDTQYF. The CDR3 nucleotides are TGTGCCAGTAGTATTAGCGGGACGGGCACAGATACGCAGTATTTT. The rearrangement uses TRBV19 and TRBJ2-3; 8 bases are a match to TRBD2. The CDR3 runs to 15 residues. The germline gives CDR1 LNHDA, CDR2 SQIVND (reference sequence). The V segment lost 3 bases and the J segment 1 base; nucleotides outside the gene matches: 3.

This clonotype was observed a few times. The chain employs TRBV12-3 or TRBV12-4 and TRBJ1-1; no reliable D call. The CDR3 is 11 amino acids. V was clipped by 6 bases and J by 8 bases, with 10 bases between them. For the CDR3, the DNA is TGTGCCAGCAGGCCCGCGGGGGAAGCTTTCTTT. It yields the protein CASRPAGEAFF.

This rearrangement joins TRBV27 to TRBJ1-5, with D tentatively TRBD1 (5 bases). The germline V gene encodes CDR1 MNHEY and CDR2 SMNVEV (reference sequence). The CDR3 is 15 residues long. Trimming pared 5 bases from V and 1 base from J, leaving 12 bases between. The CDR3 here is CASSRDFRSNQPQHF. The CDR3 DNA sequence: TGTGCCAGCAGTCGGGACTTTAGGAGCAATCAGCCCCAGCATTTT.

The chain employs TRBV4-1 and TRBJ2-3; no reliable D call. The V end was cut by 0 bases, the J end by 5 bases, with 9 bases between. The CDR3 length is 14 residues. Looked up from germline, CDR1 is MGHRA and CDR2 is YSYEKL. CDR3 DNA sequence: TGCGCCAGCAGCCAAGAGGGCACCGAAGATACGCAGTATTTT. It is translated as CASSQEGTEDTQYF.

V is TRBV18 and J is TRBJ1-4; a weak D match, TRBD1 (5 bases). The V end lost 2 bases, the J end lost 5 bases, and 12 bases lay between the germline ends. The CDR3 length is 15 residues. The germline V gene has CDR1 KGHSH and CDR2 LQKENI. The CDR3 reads CASSPMGDPNEKLFF. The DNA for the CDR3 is TGTGCCAGCTCACCAATGGGGGACCCCAATGAAAAACTGTTTTTT. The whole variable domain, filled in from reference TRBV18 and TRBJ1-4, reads NAGVMQNPRHLVRRRGQEARLRCSPMKGHSHVYWYRQLPEEGLKFMVYLQKENIIDESGMPKERFSAEFPKEGPSILRIQQVVRGDSAAYFCASSPMGDPNEKLFFGSGTQLSVL.

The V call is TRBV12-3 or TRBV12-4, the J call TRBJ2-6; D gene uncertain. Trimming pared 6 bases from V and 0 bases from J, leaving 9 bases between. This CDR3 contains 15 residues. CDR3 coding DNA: TGTGCCAGCAGCCCCCCGATCTCTGGGGCCAACGTCCTGACTTTC. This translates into CASSPPISGANVLTF.

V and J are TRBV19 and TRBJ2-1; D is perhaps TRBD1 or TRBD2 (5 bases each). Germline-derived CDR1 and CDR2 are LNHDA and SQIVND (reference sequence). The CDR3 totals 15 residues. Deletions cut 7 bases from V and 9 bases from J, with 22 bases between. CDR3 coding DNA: TGTGCCAGTACTACAACCGGGACCGCTATGGGTGAGCAGTTCTTC. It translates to CASTTTGTAMGEQFF. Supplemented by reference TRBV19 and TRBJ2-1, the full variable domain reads DGGITQSPKYLFRKEGQNVTLSCEQNLNHDAMYWYRQDPGQGLRLIYYSQIVNDFQKGDIAEGYSVSREKKESFPLTVTSAQKNPTAFYLCASTTTGTAMGEQFFGPGTRLTVL.

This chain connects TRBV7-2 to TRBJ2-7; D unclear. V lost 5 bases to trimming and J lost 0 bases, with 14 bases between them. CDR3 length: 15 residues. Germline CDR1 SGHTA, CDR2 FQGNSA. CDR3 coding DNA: TGTGCCAGCAGCCCACTCCGAATAAGCTCCTACGAGCAGTACTTC. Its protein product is CASSPLRISSYEQYF.